Shown below are 27 T cell receptor beta chains from a single sample sequenced in a study of control samples from healthy donors and cancer patients. Generated by immunoSEQ multiplex PCR, the TCRdb table keeps only in-frame clones and is missing some. There are around 150,000 clones in the sample; over 85% occur only once, and 12% lies in the top ten. Sequenced sample: blood. These receptors all come from a man aged 25 to 45 in good health.

The CDR3 DNA sequence: TGTGCCATCAGTGACCCCAGGGGGCTCACCTACGAGCAGTACTTC. Protein: CAISDPRGLTYEQYF. The chain joins TRBV10-3 to TRBJ2-7; 8 positions match TRBD1. V trimming: 3 bases; J trimming: 2 bases; junction bases outside the gene matches: 6. The CDR3 runs 15 residues. Germline CDR1 reads ENHRY; CDR2 reads SYGVKD.

The rearrangement joins TRBV7-7 to TRBJ2-2; no definite D call. This CDR3 is built from 13 residues. Per germline, CDR1 SSHAT and CDR2 FNYEAQ (reference sequence). The germline V and J ends were trimmed by 3 bases and 5 bases, with 7 bases remaining between them. The CDR3 region is CASSLVDTGELFF. The CDR3 DNA follows: TGTGCCAGCAGCTTGGTCGATACCGGGGAGCTGTTTTTT.

The CDR3 bases are TGTGCCAGCAGTGAACAAAGCAATCAGCCCCAGCATTTT. This sequence encodes CASSEQSNQPQHF. The rearrangement uses TRBV6-1 and TRBJ1-5; D remains unclear. The CDR3 has 13 amino acids. The germline CDR1 and CDR2 sequences are MNHNS and SASEGT. V was pared by 2 bases and J by 1 base, with 3 bases between.

This chain joins TRBV7-3 and TRBJ2-1, with 9 bases fitting TRBD2. After removal of 4 bases from V and 9 bases from J, the junction contained 10 bases not matched to a gene. Germline V gene data show CDR1 as SGHTA and CDR2 as FQGTGA. The length of the CDR3 is 15 residues. CDR3 in DNA: TGTGCCAGCAGCTCCTATAGCGGGGGAAGTGCTGAGCAGTTCTTC. It yields the protein CASSSYSGGSAEQFF.

This clone was counted a few times. The rearrangement uses TRBV14 and TRBJ2-7, with D possibly TRBD1 on 6 matching bases. The V gene lost 4 bases and the J gene lost 7 bases, with 14 bases spanning the gap. Germline V lookup: CDR1 SGHDN, CDR2 FVKESK. This CDR3 is built from 13 residues. The CDR3 here is CASSPQGLGEQYF. The DNA for the CDR3 is TGTGCCAGCAGCCCGCAGGGGCTCGGGGAGCAGTACTTC.

This clone was observed a single time. V usage is TRBV5-1 and J usage is TRBJ2-3, with 10 positions matching TRBD2. Trimming removed 0 bases from V and 5 bases from J; junction bases left unmatched: 3. The CDR3 loop spans 15 amino acids. Germline-derived CDR1 and CDR2 are SGHRS and YFSETQ. CDR3 sequence (DNA): TGCGCCAGCAGCTTGGCAGCGGGGGGGATAGATACGCAGTATTTT. This translates into CASSLAAGGIDTQYF.

This chain uses TRBV7-3 with TRBJ2-7; possibly TRBD2 for D (6 bases). The germline V gene encodes CDR1 SGHTA and CDR2 FQGTGA. The CDR3 loop spans 13 amino acids. V was clipped by 3 bases and J by 5 bases, with 11 bases between them. The CDR3, as DNA: TGTGCCAGCAGCTTTGGAGGGTCTGACGAGCAGTACTTC. This sequence encodes CASSFGGSDEQYF.

The chain recombines TRBV12-3 or TRBV12-4 with TRBJ1-1; D not resolved. Trimming removed 3 bases from V and 0 bases from J, with 5 bases in between. This CDR3 spans 13 amino acids. The CDR3 DNA reads as TGTGCCAGCAGTTTCGGGATGAACACTGAAGCTTTCTTT. Protein: CASSFGMNTEAFF.

This rearrangement joins TRBV7-9 to TRBJ1-1; tentative D call: TRBD1 (5 bases). The CDR3 is made up of 14 amino acids. The germline V and J ends were trimmed by 5 bases and 3 bases, with 13 bases remaining between them. The germline gives CDR1 SEHNR, CDR2 FQNEAQ (reference sequence). The CDR3 region is CASSRTGGHTEAFF. In DNA, the CDR3 is TGTGCCAGCAGCCGCACAGGAGGCCACACTGAAGCTTTCTTT.

The chain joins TRBV10-3 to TRBJ2-4; D is possibly TRBD2 (5 bases). The V gene's germline CDR1 is ENHRY and CDR2 SYGVKD. V was shortened by 4 bases and J by 4 bases, with 11 bases between the two germline ends. The CDR3 covers 14 residues. The CDR3 spells CAISAEGRKNIQYF. In DNA, the CDR3 is TGTGCCATCAGTGCAGAGGGTAGAAAAAACATTCAGTACTTC.

V is TRBV20-1 and J is TRBJ2-5; 7 bases fit TRBD1. CDR3 length: 15 amino acids. Germline trimming cut 3 bases from V and 2 bases from J; bases unmatched to any gene: 9. Germline V gene data show CDR1 as DFQATT and CDR2 as SNEGSKA (reference sequence). CDR3 sequence reads: CSASRQGGQQETQYF. CDR3 DNA sequence: TGCAGTGCTAGTCGCCAAGGGGGACAGCAAGAGACCCAGTACTTC.

The rearrangement joins TRBV13 to TRBJ2-1; 10 positions match TRBD2. The junction had 3 bases not matched to a gene; V was cut back by 0 bases and J by 7 bases. Germline V gene data show CDR1 as PRHDT and CDR2 as FYEKMQ (reference sequence). The CDR3 is 15 amino acids. The CDR3 region is CASSLGLAGLNEQFF. Here the CDR3 DNA reads TGTGCCAGCAGCTTAGGACTAGCGGGATTGAATGAGCAGTTCTTC.

The chain combines TRBV3-1 (or the pseudogene TRBV3-2) with TRBJ2-3; weak D call: TRBD2 (5 bases). V lost 0 bases, J lost 1 base, and 14 bases lay in between. The CDR3 contains 17 residues. The germline gives CDR1 LGHDT, CDR2 YNNKEL (reference sequence). The chain's CDR3 is CASSQDRWTGRTDTQYF. For the CDR3, the DNA is TGTGCCAGCAGCCAAGATCGCTGGACTGGACGCACAGATACGCAGTATTTT.

Comments on this clone: The junction and the germline gene differ at one end; a read error may be behind it. The V and J genes are TRBV13 and TRBJ2-7; 9 bases fit TRBD2. This CDR3 region has 13 residues. Germline CDR1 is PRHDT and CDR2 is FYEKMQ (reference sequence). CDR3 bases: TGTGCCAGCAGCTCACTACCTAGCGGGGCCGTCGACTTC. Encoded protein: CASSSLPSGAVDF.

This clone has only one observation. This chain joins TRBV4-1 and TRBJ1-1, with 7 bases lining up with TRBD1. From germline, CDR1 is MGHRA and CDR2 YSYEKL. Trimming at V came to 0 bases and at J to 3 bases, leaving 7 bases not matched to a gene. CDR3 length: 16 residues. The CDR3 DNA follows: TGCGCCAGCAGCCAAGAGTGGAGGGGGCAGGACACTGAAGCTTTCTTT. Translated: CASSQEWRGQDTEAFF.

V and J are TRBV5-4 and TRBJ2-7; 7 nucleotides line up with TRBD2. J lost 3 bases, V lost 0 bases, and 3 bases had no gene match. This CDR3 region has 14 residues. The germline CDR1 and CDR2 sequences are SGHNT and YYREEE (reference sequence). The CDR3, as DNA: TGTGCCAGCAGCTTGGCCGGGAGGAGCTACGAGCAGTACTTC. Encoded protein: CASSLAGRSYEQYF. The full variable domain, in which reference TRBV5-4 and TRBJ2-7 provide the parts outside the CDR3, is ETGVTQSPTHLIKTRGQQVTLRCSSQSGHNTVSWYQQALGQGPQFIFQYYREEENGRGNFPPRFSGLQFPNYSSELNVNALELDDSALYLCASSLAGRSYEQYFGPGTRLTVT.

The rearrangement uses TRBV5-1 and TRBJ2-2; D not certain. Germline V gene lookup returns CDR1 SGHRS and CDR2 YFSETQ. The CDR3 totals 16 residues. The V gene lost 4 bases and the J gene lost 6 bases, with 19 bases spanning the gap. CDR3 coding DNA: TGCGCCAGCAGCAGCGCCGGGCCCTCGACCCCCGGGGAGCTGTTTTTT. Amino acid sequence: CASSSAGPSTPGELFF. Full variable domain (missing parts from reference TRBV5-1 and TRBJ2-2): KAGVTQTPRYLIKTRGQQVTLSCSPISGHRSVSWYQQTPGQGLQFLFEYFSETQRNKGNFPGRFSGRQFSNSRSEMNVSTLELGDSALYLCASSSAGPSTPGELFFGEGSRLTVL.

J is TRBJ2-1 and V is TRBV6-4; 15 nucleotides align to TRBD2. The CDR3 is made up of 15 amino acids. The J segment lost 8 bases and the V segment lost 5 bases, leaving 4 bases of the junction unmatched. Germline CDR1 reads MRHNA; CDR2 reads SNTAGT. The CDR3 region is CASSSRTSGGDEQFF. CDR3 nucleotide sequence: TGTGCCAGCAGTTCCCGGACTAGCGGGGGGGATGAGCAGTTCTTC.

The chain combines TRBV7-9 with TRBJ2-1; 9 bases match TRBD1. Germline V gene lookup returns CDR1 SEHNR and CDR2 FQNEAQ (reference sequence). Trimming took 6 bases from V and 7 from J; bases not matched to a gene: 13. The length of the CDR3 is 16 residues. Here the CDR3 reads CASSTGTGTGLNEQFF. Written as DNA, the CDR3 is TGTGCCAGCAGTACAGGGACCGGGACAGGGCTAAATGAGCAGTTCTTC.

The rearrangement uses TRBV7-8 and TRBJ2-1; 11 bases map to TRBD2. The V gene end was trimmed by 2 bases and the J gene end by 6 bases; junction bases not matched to a gene: 3. CDR1 and CDR2 (germline): SGHVS, FQNEAQ. The CDR3 sequence is 15 residues long. The CDR3 region has the DNA TGTGCCAGCAGCTTAACGGGACTAGCGGCCAATGAGCAGTTCTTC. This sequence encodes CASSLTGLAANEQFF. The full variable domain, its missing parts supplied by reference TRBV7-8 and TRBJ2-1, is GAGVSQSPRYKVAKRGQDVALRCDPISGHVSLFWYQQALGQGPEFLTYFQNEAQLDKSGLPSDRFFAERPEGSVSTLKIQRTQQEDSAVYLCASSLTGLAANEQFFGPGTRLTVL.

The V and J genes are TRBV18 and TRBJ2-7; no clear D gene. CDR1 and CDR2 (germline): KGHSH, LQKENI. V shed 2 bases and J shed 0 bases, with 8 bases lying between them. There are 14 residues in the CDR3. CDR3 DNA sequence: TGTGCCAGCTCACCAGGGCCCCACTCCTACGAGCAGTACTTC. Residues: CASSPGPHSYEQYF.

V is TRBV20-1 and J is TRBJ1-1, with 9 positions matching TRBD1. CDR3 length equals 15 residues. Germline CDR1 DFQATT, CDR2 SNEGSKA (reference sequence). The V segment lost 3 bases and the J segment 1 base; nucleotides outside the gene matches: 6. The CDR3 reads CSASGTGRGNTEAFF. The CDR3 bases are TGCAGTGCTAGTGGGACAGGGAGGGGGAACACTGAAGCTTTCTTT.

The CDR3 protein is CASSLHYGYTF. CDR3 DNA: TGTGCCAGCAGCCTCCACTATGGCTACACCTTC. This rearrangement joins TRBV6-2 or TRBV6-3 to TRBJ1-2; D is unresolved. Per germline, CDR1 MNHEY and CDR2 SVGEGT. V lost 6 bases to trimming and J lost 3 bases, with 5 bases between them. The CDR3 contains 11 residues.

The chain uses TRBV5-1 and TRBJ1-1; a possible D gene is TRBD1 (5 bases). CDR3 size: 14 residues. From germline, CDR1 is SGHRS and CDR2 YFSETQ. V was clipped by 4 bases and J by 0 bases, with 10 bases between them. CDR3: CASSQGIMNTEAFF. The DNA for the CDR3 is TGCGCCAGCAGCCAGGGTATAATGAACACTGAAGCTTTCTTT.

The chain joins TRBV28 to TRBJ1-1; D gene uncertain. This CDR3 contains 16 residues. Germline assignment: CDR1 MDHEN and CDR2 SYDVKM. V lost 5 bases to trimming and J lost 1 base, with 17 bases between them. DNA of the CDR3: TGTGCCAGCAGTCCCACCCTAATTATCAAGAACACTGAAGCTTTCTTT. It is translated as CASSPTLIIKNTEAFF.

In its sample, this clone was seen once. The genes are TRBV6-4 and TRBJ2-2, with D hard to call. V gave up 4 bases and J gave up 2 bases, with 11 bases separating them. Germline CDR1 and CDR2: MRHNA and SNTAGT. CDR3 length: 15 residues. The DNA of the CDR3 is TGTGCCAGCAGTGTTTCTTTCGGCAACACCGGGGAGCTGTTTTTT. Amino acids: CASSVSFGNTGELFF.

The chain employs TRBV10-2 and TRBJ2-3; D perhaps matches TRBD2 (6 bases). CDR3 length: 17 residues. The germline V gene has CDR1 WSHSY and CDR2 SAAADI. The ends were cut back, 7 bases at V and 5 bases at J, with 25 bases in the middle. CDR3 in amino acids: CASTDLRRGLGVDTQYF. The CDR3 nucleotides read TGCGCCAGCACCGATCTAAGGCGGGGCCTTGGGGTAGATACGCAGTATTTT.